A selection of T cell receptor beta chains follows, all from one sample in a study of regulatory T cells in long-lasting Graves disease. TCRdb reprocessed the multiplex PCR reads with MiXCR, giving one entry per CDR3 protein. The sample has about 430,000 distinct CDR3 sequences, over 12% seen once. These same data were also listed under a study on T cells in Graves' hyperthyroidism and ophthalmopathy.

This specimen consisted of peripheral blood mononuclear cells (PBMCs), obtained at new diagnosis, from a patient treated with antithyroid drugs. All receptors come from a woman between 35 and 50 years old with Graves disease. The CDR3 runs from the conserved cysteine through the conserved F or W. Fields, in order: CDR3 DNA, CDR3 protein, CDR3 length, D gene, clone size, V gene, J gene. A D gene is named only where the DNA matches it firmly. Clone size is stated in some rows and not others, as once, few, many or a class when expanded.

CDR3 DNA: TGTGCCAGCAGTGACCCGGCAGGGGGCTACGAGCAGTACTTC; CDR3 protein: CASSDPAGGYEQYF; CDR3 length: 14; D gene: TRBD1; clone size: -; V gene: TRBV6-1; J gene: TRBJ2-7
CDR3 DNA: TGTGCCAGCAGCGGACAGGGTCGTGGCTACTACGAGCAGTACTTC; CDR3 protein: CASSGQGRGYYEQYF; CDR3 length: 15; D gene: TRBD1; clone size: -; V gene: TRBV7-8; J gene: TRBJ2-7
CDR3 DNA: TGTGCCAGCAGTGGGACTAGCGGCACAGATACGCAGTATTTT; CDR3 protein: CASSGTSGTDTQYF; CDR3 length: 14; D gene: TRBD2; clone size: many; V gene: TRBV12-3/TRBV12-4; J gene: TRBJ2-3
CDR3 DNA: TGTGCTAGTGGTTTGAGCCGGGCCCGAGGTGAAAAACTGTTTTTT; CDR3 protein: CASGLSRARGEKLFF; CDR3 length: 15; D gene: -; clone size: many; V gene: TRBV12-5; J gene: TRBJ1-4
CDR3 DNA: TGTGCCAGCAGGGGGCAGGGGAACGAGCAGTACTTC; CDR3 protein: CASRGQGNEQYF; CDR3 length: 12; D gene: -; clone size: many; V gene: TRBV11-3; J gene: TRBJ2-7
CDR3 DNA: TGTGCCAGCAGCGAAAAAGGAGTCCAGGGGGCTTTAGGCTACACCTTC; CDR3 protein: CASSEKGVQGALGYTF; CDR3 length: 16; D gene: TRBD1; clone size: few; V gene: TRBV7-9; J gene: TRBJ1-2
CDR3 DNA: TGTGCCAGCAGCGGGGGACTAGCGGGTTACACCGGGGAGCTGTTTTTT; CDR3 protein: CASSGGLAGYTGELFF; CDR3 length: 16; D gene: TRBD2; clone size: -; V gene: TRBV9; J gene: TRBJ2-2
CDR3 DNA: TGTGCCAGCAGTCCCCGACTGAGCGGGATCTCCTACAATGAGCAGTTCTTC; CDR3 protein: CASSPRLSGISYNEQFF; CDR3 length: 17; D gene: TRBD2; clone size: few; V gene: TRBV28; J gene: TRBJ2-1
CDR3 DNA: TGTGCCTCAAATAACGAACAGGGACTTCATGAAAAACTGTTTTTT; CDR3 protein: CASNNEQGLHEKLFF; CDR3 length: 15; D gene: -; clone size: few; V gene: TRBV30; J gene: TRBJ1-4
CDR3 DNA: TGTGCCAGCAGTTTTGGCGGGGATGGCTACACCTTC; CDR3 protein: CASSFGGDGYTF; CDR3 length: 12; D gene: -; clone size: many; V gene: TRBV12-3/TRBV12-4; J gene: TRBJ1-2
CDR3 DNA: TGTGCCAGCAGTCGGACAGGAGACTCCTACGAGCAGTACTTC; CDR3 protein: CASSRTGDSYEQYF; CDR3 length: 14; D gene: TRBD1; clone size: many; V gene: TRBV12-3/TRBV12-4; J gene: TRBJ2-7
CDR3 DNA: TGTGCCAGCAGTTACCAAGACGCTCCCTTTGTCTTC; CDR3 protein: CASSYQDAPFVF; CDR3 length: 12; D gene: -; clone size: -; V gene: TRBV6-2/TRBV6-3; J gene: TRBJ2-1
CDR3 DNA: TGTGCCAGCTCCCGTTCGACAGGGACCACCGGGGAGCTGTTTTTT; CDR3 protein: CASSRSTGTTGELFF; CDR3 length: 15; D gene: TRBD1; clone size: many; V gene: TRBV18; J gene: TRBJ2-2
CDR3 DNA: TGTGCCAGTAGTATAGAGTTTTGGGAAGGGAACACTGAAGCTTTCTTT; CDR3 protein: CASSIEFWEGNTEAFF; CDR3 length: 16; D gene: -; clone size: -; V gene: TRBV19; J gene: TRBJ1-1
CDR3 DNA: TGTGCCAGCAGCCGTTCTGGGACTAGGCAGGATGAGCAGTTCTTC; CDR3 protein: CASSRSGTRQDEQFF; CDR3 length: 15; D gene: TRBD2; clone size: few; V gene: TRBV11-3; J gene: TRBJ2-1
CDR3 DNA: TGTGCCAGCAGGGGGCTTCCTGAAGCTTTCTTT; CDR3 protein: CASRGLPEAFF; CDR3 length: 11; D gene: -; clone size: many; V gene: TRBV2; J gene: TRBJ1-1
CDR3 DNA: TGTGCCAGCAGCCCTGGTCCCCGGGAAGATACGCAGTATTTT; CDR3 protein: CASSPGPREDTQYF; CDR3 length: 14; D gene: -; clone size: -; V gene: TRBV9; J gene: TRBJ2-3
CDR3 DNA: TGTGCCTGGAGCGAGGTTCTTAGTGGATCCTACGAGCAGTACTTC; CDR3 protein: CAWSEVLSGSYEQYF; CDR3 length: 15; D gene: -; clone size: many; V gene: TRBV30; J gene: TRBJ2-7
CDR3 DNA: TGTGCCAGCAGCAATGGACAGGACCATCAGCCCCAGCATTTT; CDR3 protein: CASSNGQDHQPQHF; CDR3 length: 14; D gene: TRBD1; clone size: many; V gene: TRBV5-6; J gene: TRBJ1-5
CDR3 DNA: TGTGCCAGCAGAACCGGGACTAGGACCTACGAGCAGTACTTC; CDR3 protein: CASRTGTRTYEQYF; CDR3 length: 14; D gene: TRBD2; clone size: many; V gene: TRBV28; J gene: TRBJ2-7
CDR3 DNA: TGTGCCAGCAGTTACGGAGGGACAGACAAGCAGTTCTTC; CDR3 protein: CASSYGGTDKQFF; CDR3 length: 13; D gene: -; clone size: many; V gene: TRBV6-2/TRBV6-3; J gene: TRBJ2-1
CDR3 DNA: TGTGCCAGCAGCCCAGGCCGGAAGGAGACCCAGTACTTC; CDR3 protein: CASSPGRKETQYF; CDR3 length: 13; D gene: -; clone size: many; V gene: TRBV11-2; J gene: TRBJ2-5
CDR3 DNA: TGTGCCAGCAGTTCTCATTGGTATGAGCAGTTCTTC; CDR3 protein: CASSSHWYEQFF; CDR3 length: 12; D gene: -; clone size: -; V gene: TRBV11-2; J gene: TRBJ2-1
CDR3 DNA: TGTGCCAGCAGTAAAGCGGGATCCTACAATGAGCAGTTCTTC; CDR3 protein: CASSKAGSYNEQFF; CDR3 length: 14; D gene: TRBD2; clone size: many; V gene: TRBV27; J gene: TRBJ2-1
CDR3 DNA: TGTGCCAGCAGCTTACGGTTATGGGGGGGGCACAATGAGCAGTTCTTC; CDR3 protein: CASSLRLWGGHNEQFF; CDR3 length: 16; D gene: -; clone size: many; V gene: TRBV11-3; J gene: TRBJ2-1
CDR3 DNA: TGTGCCAGCAGTGACAGGGCAACTAATGAAAAACTGTTTTTT; CDR3 protein: CASSDRATNEKLFF; CDR3 length: 14; D gene: TRBD1; clone size: many; V gene: TRBV12-3/TRBV12-4; J gene: TRBJ1-4
CDR3 DNA: TGTGCCAGCAGTTACCCTTCGGGGTACGAGCAGTACTTC; CDR3 protein: CASSYPSGYEQYF; CDR3 length: 13; D gene: -; clone size: many; V gene: TRBV28; J gene: TRBJ2-7
CDR3 DNA: TGTGCCAGCAGCGTGGACAGCTCCTCCTACGAGCAGTACTTC; CDR3 protein: CASSVDSSSYEQYF; CDR3 length: 14; D gene: -; clone size: many; V gene: TRBV2; J gene: TRBJ2-7
CDR3 DNA: TGTGCCAGCAAATTGGACGGCTCGGCTAACTATGGCTACACCTTC; CDR3 protein: CASKLDGSANYGYTF; CDR3 length: 15; D gene: -; clone size: -; V gene: TRBV6-2/TRBV6-3; J gene: TRBJ1-2
CDR3 DNA: TGTGCCAGCAGGGCACCCGGGACAGGGGCGCACGATGAGCAGTTCTTC; CDR3 protein: CASRAPGTGAHDEQFF; CDR3 length: 16; D gene: TRBD1; clone size: -; V gene: TRBV28; J gene: TRBJ2-1
CDR3 DNA: TGTGCCAGCAGTTTAGGAGCCGTGCTGAACTTC; CDR3 protein: CASSLGAVLNF; CDR3 length: 11; D gene: -; clone size: few; V gene: TRBV12-3/TRBV12-4; J gene: TRBJ2-7
CDR3 DNA: TGTGCCAGTGCTCGGGACACACGGGGAGGGTATGGCTACACCTTC; CDR3 protein: CASARDTRGGYGYTF; CDR3 length: 15; D gene: -; clone size: few; V gene: TRBV19; J gene: TRBJ1-2
CDR3 DNA: TGTGCCAGCAGTTTTGGACTCCACAATGAGCAGTTCTTC; CDR3 protein: CASSFGLHNEQFF; CDR3 length: 13; D gene: -; clone size: few; V gene: TRBV28; J gene: TRBJ2-1
CDR3 DNA: TGTGCCACCAGCAGCCGGGACAGCATCTACAATGAGCAGTTCTTC; CDR3 protein: CATSSRDSIYNEQFF; CDR3 length: 15; D gene: TRBD1; clone size: many; V gene: TRBV15; J gene: TRBJ2-1
CDR3 DNA: TGTGCCAGCAGTGCAGGGACTTCGAGGGATGAGCAGTTCTTC; CDR3 protein: CASSAGTSRDEQFF; CDR3 length: 14; D gene: -; clone size: many; V gene: TRBV2; J gene: TRBJ2-1
CDR3 DNA: TGTGCCAGCAGCCAACGACAGGGTTCAGTTAATGAAGCTTTCTTT; CDR3 protein: CASSQRQGSVNEAFF; CDR3 length: 15; D gene: TRBD1; clone size: many; V gene: TRBV11-1; J gene: TRBJ1-1
CDR3 DNA: TGTGCCAGTAGTATCCAGGGTCTCTCCTACAATGAGCAGTTCTTC; CDR3 protein: CASSIQGLSYNEQFF; CDR3 length: 15; D gene: -; clone size: -; V gene: TRBV19; J gene: TRBJ2-1
CDR3 DNA: TGTGCCAGCAGTTTAAAGGGAGGCTACGAGCAGTACTTC; CDR3 protein: CASSLKGGYEQYF; CDR3 length: 13; D gene: -; clone size: many; V gene: TRBV27; J gene: TRBJ2-7
CDR3 DNA: TGCAGTGCTAGTGAAGGGTTCACTGAAGCTTTCTTT; CDR3 protein: CSASEGFTEAFF; CDR3 length: 12; D gene: -; clone size: few; V gene: TRBV20-1; J gene: TRBJ1-1
CDR3 DNA: TGTGCCAGCAGCCTTAGCCCCCTCTCCCCTACGCAGTATTTT; CDR3 protein: CASSLSPLSPTQYF; CDR3 length: 14; D gene: -; clone size: many; V gene: TRBV28; J gene: TRBJ2-3
CDR3 DNA: TGTGCCAGCAGTGATAGGGCGGGAAAAGGTACCGGGGAGCTGTTTTTT; CDR3 protein: CASSDRAGKGTGELFF; CDR3 length: 16; D gene: -; clone size: -; V gene: TRBV25-1; J gene: TRBJ2-2
CDR3 DNA: TGCAGTGCTAGACCGGGACAGAGAGCCAAAAACATTCAGTACTTC; CDR3 protein: CSARPGQRAKNIQYF; CDR3 length: 15; D gene: TRBD1; clone size: many; V gene: TRBV20-1; J gene: TRBJ2-4
CDR3 DNA: TGTGCCAGCCGAGGGCAGCGGGAGGGCACAGATACGCAGTATTTT; CDR3 protein: CASRGQREGTDTQYF; CDR3 length: 15; D gene: TRBD2; clone size: -; V gene: TRBV6-2/TRBV6-3; J gene: TRBJ2-3
CDR3 DNA: TGCAGCGGTTACTCCACAGGGACAATCCATACGCAGTATTTT; CDR3 protein: CSGYSTGTIHTQYF; CDR3 length: 14; D gene: -; clone size: many; V gene: TRBV29-1; J gene: TRBJ2-3
CDR3 DNA: TGTGCCAGCAGTTTTACTAGCGGGAGGGCCGGGGAGCAGTACTTC; CDR3 protein: CASSFTSGRAGEQYF; CDR3 length: 15; D gene: TRBD2; clone size: few; V gene: TRBV27; J gene: TRBJ2-7
CDR3 DNA: TGTGCCACCAGTGATAATGTATTCACCGGGGAGCTGTTATTT; CDR3 protein: CATSDNVFTGELLF; CDR3 length: 14; D gene: -; clone size: -; V gene: TRBV24-1; J gene: TRBJ2-2